Listed below are T cell receptor beta chains from one sample, sequenced in a study of blood T cell repertoires in COVID-19. TCRdb's copy holds only in-frame clones and misses some; the assay was immunoSEQ multiplex PCR. The sample holds about 240,000 clones, around 89% seen once. Sequencing used PBMCs or T cells enriched from blood (not recorded which). The receptors were gathered from a young woman who had recovered from COVID-19. CDR3s include the opening cysteine and the closing phenylalanine or tryptophan. A D gene is named only where the DNA matches it firmly. Clone sizes are given selectively: once, few, many, or a class where the clone is expanded.

abundance | d_gene | j_gene | v_gene | CDR3aa | CDR3nt
. | TRBD1 | TRBJ1-3 | TRBV7-6 | CASSRPTGAGNTIYF | TGTGCCAGCAGCCGTCCAACAGGGGCCGGAAACACCATATATTTT
. | TRBD1 | TRBJ1-1 | TRBV6-1 | CASSEFAGQRNTEAFF | TGTGCCAGCAGTGAATTTGCGGGACAGAGGAACACTGAAGCTTTCTTT
. | . | TRBJ2-1 | TRBV2 | CAILWGAGEQFF | TGTGCCATCCTTTGGGGAGCTGGCGAGCAGTTCTTC
once | TRBD1 | TRBJ1-5 | TRBV18 | CASSPTGRGQPQHF | TGTGCCAGCTCCCCGACAGGGCGGGGTCAGCCCCAGCATTTT
. | . | TRBJ1-3 | TRBV28 | CASSLGQFYSGNTIYF | TGTGCCAGCAGTTTAGGACAGTTCTACTCTGGAAACACCATATATTTT
. | TRBD1 | TRBJ1-1 | TRBV7-9 | CASRETGVGMEAFF | TGTGCCAGCAGGGAGACAGGGGTAGGTATGGAAGCTTTCTTT
. | . | TRBJ2-3 | TRBV28 | CASSSSLLVAGTDTQYF | TGTGCCAGCAGTTCCAGTTTACTAGTAGCTGGCACAGATACGCAGTATTTT
. | . | TRBJ1-2 | TRBV7-9 | CASSENRANYGYTF | TGTGCCAGCAGCGAAAACAGGGCTAACTATGGCTACACCTTC
once | . | TRBJ1-2 | TRBV12-3/TRBV12-4 | CASRFSGGYTF | TGTGCCAGCAGATTCTCGGGTGGCTACACCTTC
. | . | TRBJ1-3 | TRBV6-5 | CASSVSASSGNTIYF | TGTGCCAGCAGCGTCAGTGCTAGCTCTGGAAACACCATATATTTT
. | . | TRBJ2-5 | TRBV30 | CAWNPLAQETQYF | TGTGCCTGGAATCCCCTAGCCCAAGAGACCCAGTACTTC
. | . | TRBJ1-1 | TRBV19 | CASTLIVSPTGTWENTEAFF | TGTGCCAGTACCCTAATAGTTTCCCCGACAGGCACTTGGGAGAACACTGAAGCTTTCTTT
. | TRBD1 | TRBJ1-2 | TRBV9 | CASSDGTGYPVSYGYTF | TGTGCCAGCAGCGACGGGACAGGCTATCCTGTCTCCTATGGCTACACCTTC
. | . | TRBJ2-6 | TRBV6-5 | CASSRRGTNVLTF | TGTGCCAGCAGTCGACGGGGGACCAACGTCCTGACTTTC
. | . | TRBJ2-7 | TRBV5-8 | CASRPLGLYEQYF | TGTGCCAGCAGGCCTCTGGGGCTCTACGAGCAGTACTTC
. | . | TRBJ2-2 | TRBV5-4 | CASRLGWDTGELFF | TGTGCCAGCAGGCTAGGTTGGGACACCGGGGAGCTGTTTTTT
few | . | TRBJ2-3 | TRBV29-1 | CSVVAGTANTDTQYF | TGCAGCGTTGTGGCGGGGACGGCCAACACAGATACGCAGTATTTT
. | . | TRBJ2-7 | TRBV30 | CAWSVGLF | TGTGCCTGGAGTGTAGGACTTTTC
. | TRBD1 | TRBJ1-3 | TRBV28 | CASSLWKGAVNTIYF | TGTGCCAGCAGTTTATGGAAGGGGGCGGTAAACACCATATATTTT
. | . | TRBJ1-1 | TRBV27 | CASSASGQSPEAFF | TGTGCCAGCAGCGCCTCCGGACAGTCCCCTGAAGCTTTCTTT
. | TRBD1 | TRBJ2-3 | TRBV27 | CASSHRGNADTQYF | TGTGCCAGCAGTCACAGGGGGAATGCAGATACGCAGTATTTT
. | TRBD1 | TRBJ1-2 | TRBV19 | CASTNIRQGDSYGYTF | TGTGCCAGTACTAACATCAGACAGGGTGACTCCTATGGCTACACCTTC
once | TRBD1 | TRBJ1-1 | TRBV28 | CASSLPGQGARYTEAFF | TGTGCCAGCAGTTTACCCGGCCAGGGGGCTAGGTACACTGAAGCTTTCTTT
. | TRBD2 | TRBJ2-1 | TRBV4-1 | CASSQALAGVWDEQFF | TGCGCCAGCAGCCAGGCACTAGCGGGAGTCTGGGATGAGCAGTTCTTC
. | TRBD1 | TRBJ2-5 | TRBV28 | CATQGRTGTQYF | TGTGCCACACAGGGGCGGACCGGGACCCAGTACTTC
. | TRBD1 | TRBJ2-7 | TRBV27 | CASSPRPGTGYEQYF | TGTGCCAGCAGTCCCCGGCCCGGGACAGGATACGAGCAGTACTTC
. | . | TRBJ1-2 | TRBV28 | CASSLGREGGYTF | TGTGCCAGCAGTTTAGGGAGGGAAGGCGGCTACACCTTC
few | TRBD1 | TRBJ1-2 | TRBV7-2 | CASSLTGVWYGYTF | TGTGCCAGCAGCCTAACAGGGGTCTGGTATGGCTACACCTTC
. | TRBD2 | TRBJ2-1 | TRBV4-3 | CASSQEPPTTSGRANEQFF | TGCGCCAGCAGCCAAGAGCCTCCCACGACTAGCGGGAGGGCTAATGAGCAGTTCTTC
. | TRBD1 | TRBJ1-2 | TRBV28 | CASLGQAGGYTF | TGTGCCAGCCTGGGACAGGCGGGTGGCTACACCTTC
. | . | TRBJ1-3 | TRBV19 | CASSPSRSGNTIYF | TGTGCCAGTAGTCCATCGCGCTCTGGAAACACCATATATTTT
. | TRBD2 | TRBJ2-1 | TRBV19 | CASSASGRGHEQFF | TGTGCCAGTAGCGCTAGCGGGAGAGGCCATGAGCAGTTCTTC
. | . | TRBJ1-2 | TRBV5-1 | CASSFLERSNYGYTF | TGCGCCAGCAGCTTCCTTGAGAGATCTAACTATGGCTACACCTTC
. | . | TRBJ1-1 | TRBV29-1 | CSTQGFEAFF | TGCAGCACCCAGGGTTTTGAAGCTTTCTTT
. | . | TRBJ2-5 | TRBV19 | CASSLFVRATNQETQYF | TGTGCCAGTAGCCTATTTGTCAGGGCCACCAACCAAGAGACCCAGTACTTC
. | TRBD1 | TRBJ1-5 | TRBV6-1 | CASSAPDRGRVQPQHF | TGTGCCAGCAGTGCTCCAGACAGGGGGCGGGTTCAGCCCCAGCATTTT
. | TRBD2 | TRBJ2-3 | TRBV28 | CASKGTTSTDTQYF | TGTGCCAGCAAGGGGACTACTAGCACAGATACGCAGTATTTT
. | . | TRBJ1-1 | TRBV5-6 | CASSWRTEAFF | TGTGCCAGCAGCTGGAGAACTGAAGCTTTCTTT
. | . | TRBJ1-1 | TRBV28 | CASLEAGAFNTEAFF | TGTGCCAGCTTGGAGGCAGGGGCGTTTAACACTGAAGCTTTCTTT
. | . | TRBJ2-5 | TRBV7-2 | CASSSDSTKETQYF | TGTGCCAGCAGCTCAGACAGCACGAAAGAGACCCAGTACTTC
. | . | TRBJ2-2 | TRBV6-2/TRBV6-3 | CASSYTSQGPGELFF | TGTGCCAGCAGTTACACGTCCCAGGGTCCCGGGGAGCTGTTTTTT
few | . | TRBJ1-3 | TRBV19 | CATGALSGNTIYF | TGTGCCACAGGGGCCCTCTCTGGAAACACCATATATTTT
. | TRBD1 | TRBJ1-1 | TRBV5-1 | CASSSQGLSTRQGEKAFF | TGCGCCAGCAGCTCACAGGGTTTGTCAACGCGTCAGGGGGAAAAAGCTTTCTTT
. | TRBD1 | TRBJ1-1 | TRBV5-1 | CASTPGQGWTEAFF | TGCGCCAGCACTCCGGGACAGGGTTGGACTGAAGCTTTCTTT
once | . | TRBJ2-7 | TRBV3-1/TRBV3-2 | CASSQGPGLYEQYF | TGTGCCAGCAGCCAAGGGCCGGGACTTTACGAGCAGTACTTC
. | . | TRBJ1-1 | TRBV9 | CASSASQGYTEAFF | TGTGCCAGCAGCGCATCTCAGGGGTATACTGAAGCTTTCTTT
. | . | TRBJ2-1 | TRBV27 | CASSFSRDEQFF | TGTGCCAGCAGTTTTAGTCGGGATGAGCAGTTCTTC
. | . | TRBJ2-1 | TRBV7-9 | CASSPWREINEQFF | TGTGCCAGCAGCCCCTGGCGGGAAATCAATGAGCAGTTCTTC
. | . | TRBJ1-1 | TRBV28 | CASSLGGAIPNTEAFF | TGTGCCAGCAGCTTGGGGGGGGCTATTCCGAACACTGAAGCTTTCTTT
. | TRBD1 | TRBJ2-6 | TRBV19 | CASSAPGQGLLSIGANVLTF | TGTGCCAGTAGTGCCCCGGGACAGGGACTATTGAGTATTGGGGCCAACGTCCTGACTTTC
. | TRBD2 | TRBJ2-1 | TRBV19 | CASSTPSSREGPYNEQFF | TGTGCCAGTAGTACCCCATCTAGCCGGGAGGGCCCGTACAATGAGCAGTTCTTC
. | TRBD2 | TRBJ2-7 | TRBV4-3 | CASSQDRGGRYEQYF | TGCGCCAGCAGCCAAGATCGGGGGGGCCGGTACGAGCAGTACTTC
. | TRBD1 | TRBJ2-7 | TRBV5-1 | CASSFDRANYEQYF | TGCGCCAGCAGCTTTGACAGGGCAAACTACGAGCAGTACTTC